The source of this T cell receptor (beta chain) is a study of shared clonotypes between healthy human individuals. Turning to the study itself: The people who gave samples were a couple of women and a few men aged 18 to 49. Three CD4 naive, three CD4 memory, two CD8 naive and one CD8 memory plate were used per donor.

Germline V gives CDR1 SQVTM, CDR2 ANQGSEA. The V and J ends lost 1 base and 1 base, in that order; junction bases with no gene match: 1. The CDR3 sequence is 14 residues long. Method: immunoSEQ multiplex PCR; TCRdb's copy keeps in-frame clones and lacks some. The sample yields over a million clones, 75% seen once. About this clone: Its antigen remains unidentified.

Findings and caveats of the study: About 5% of naive CD4 clonotypes were shared across four donors. Depth was large, yet rarefaction showed that sorted-subset sequencing was incomplete.

The clonotype originates from a man younger than 30 in good health. The sequenced sample consisted of memory CD4+ T cells sorted from blood. Subset: CD45RA-negative fraction. J is TRBJ2-3 and V is TRBV29-1; 8 bases map to TRBD2. CDR3 amino acids: CSVEATSGTDTQYF. Here the CDR3 DNA reads TGCAGCGTTGAAGCGACTAGCGGCACAGATACGCAGTATTTT.